The rows below give T cell receptor beta chains drawn from one sample of a study of cytomegalovirus exposure and HLA in healthy donors. Sequenced by immunoSEQ multiplex PCR; TCRdb stores in-frame clones only, minus some. The top ten clones hold about 1% of a sample with 250,000 to 350,000 clones, roughly 87% of them seen once. The material sequenced was PBMCs. These receptors were collected from a woman in her twenties or thirties in good health and CMV-seropositive. Each CDR3 is given with its conserved first and last residue. The D gene is left open where the match is weak. Size is stated for part of the rows, as once, few or many counts, or as a class when the clone is expanded.

j_gene: TRBJ2-3
abundance: .
d_gene: TRBD1
v_gene: TRBV9
CDR3aa: CASSTRQGVLSTDTQYF
CDR3nt: TGTGCCAGCAGCACGCGACAGGGGGTTTTGAGCACAGATACGCAGTATTTT

j_gene: TRBJ2-7
abundance: .
d_gene: TRBD1
v_gene: TRBV5-6
CDR3aa: CASSYRDRETYEQYF
CDR3nt: TGTGCCAGCAGCTACCGGGACAGGGAAACCTACGAGCAGTACTTC

j_gene: TRBJ1-4
abundance: .
d_gene: .
v_gene: TRBV30
CDR3aa: CAWTPGGPNEKLFF
CDR3nt: TGTGCCTGGACACCCGGCGGCCCTAATGAAAAACTGTTTTTT

j_gene: TRBJ1-4
abundance: .
d_gene: TRBD1
v_gene: TRBV5-4
CDR3aa: CASSAGQGTEKLFF
CDR3nt: TGTGCCAGCAGCGCCGGACAGGGAACAGAAAAACTGTTTTTT

j_gene: TRBJ1-3
abundance: .
d_gene: .
v_gene: TRBV30
CDR3aa: CACLGTSGNTIYF
CDR3nt: TGTGCCTGCTTAGGGACGTCTGGAAACACCATATATTTT

j_gene: TRBJ1-5
abundance: .
d_gene: TRBD1
v_gene: TRBV11-2
CDR3aa: CASSLEQGGNQPQHF
CDR3nt: TGTGCCAGCAGCTTAGAACAGGGGGGGAATCAGCCCCAGCATTTT

j_gene: TRBJ1-5
abundance: .
d_gene: TRBD1
v_gene: TRBV14
CDR3aa: CASSLTGGYQPQHF
CDR3nt: TGTGCCAGCAGCCTGACAGGGGGGTACCAGCCCCAGCATTTT

j_gene: TRBJ1-6
abundance: .
d_gene: TRBD1
v_gene: TRBV2
CDR3aa: CASSPTGRLPPLHF
CDR3nt: TGTGCCAGCAGTCCGACAGGGAGGTTACCACCCCTCCACTTT

j_gene: TRBJ2-7
abundance: .
d_gene: .
v_gene: TRBV5-4
CDR3aa: CASSGLDPYEQYF
CDR3nt: TGTGCCAGCAGCGGTTTAGACCCCTACGAGCAGTACTTC

j_gene: TRBJ2-1
abundance: .
d_gene: TRBD2
v_gene: TRBV27
CDR3aa: CASSQGLAASYNEQFF
CDR3nt: TGTGCCAGCAGTCAGGGACTAGCGGCTTCATACAATGAGCAGTTCTTC

j_gene: TRBJ2-4
abundance: .
d_gene: .
v_gene: TRBV11-2
CDR3aa: CASSPPGRGQNIQYF
CDR3nt: TGTGCCAGCAGCCCACCGGGAAGGGGCCAAAACATTCAGTACTTC

j_gene: TRBJ2-3
abundance: .
d_gene: .
v_gene: TRBV7-3
CDR3aa: CASSPREGGLDTQYF
CDR3nt: TGTGCCAGCAGCCCTCGTGAGGGGGGGCTCGATACGCAGTATTTT

j_gene: TRBJ2-1
abundance: .
d_gene: TRBD1
v_gene: TRBV2
CDR3aa: CATGTGPHTTPYNEQFF
CDR3nt: TGTGCCACAGGGACAGGGCCCCATACCACTCCCTACAATGAGCAGTTCTTC

j_gene: TRBJ1-6
abundance: once
d_gene: TRBD1
v_gene: TRBV27
CDR3aa: CASSPRQGLSSPLHF
CDR3nt: TGTGCCAGCAGTCCAAGACAGGGGTTAAGTTCACCCCTCCACTTT

j_gene: TRBJ2-7
abundance: .
d_gene: .
v_gene: TRBV19
CDR3aa: CASSNGLLYEQYF
CDR3nt: TGTGCCAGTAGTAACGGCCTCCTCTACGAGCAGTACTTC